The next 26 T cell receptor beta chains were all read from a single sample in a study of T cell repertoires in cytomegalovirus infection. TCRdb ran MiXCR on the reads and lists one entry per CDR3 protein. The sample has around 280,000 distinct CDR3 sequences, roughly an eighth seen once. The sample taken for sequencing was PBMCs. Receptors were obtained from a human donor in good health (CMV status not recorded). Some clones in this sample may be carry-over from other donors' samples.

The gene calls are TRBV18 and TRBJ2-1; D is perhaps TRBD2 (6 bases). Between the trimmed V and J ends, which lost 1 base and 5 bases, there was a span of 9 bases. The CDR3 is 14 residues long. Looked up from germline, CDR1 is KGHSH and CDR2 is LQKENI. CDR3 sequence reads: CASSPRTTNNEQFF. For the CDR3, the DNA is TGTGCCAGCTCACCACGGACTACTAACAATGAGCAGTTCTTC.

The sample holds many counts of this clonotype. The CDR3 sequence: CASSFFGTNTGELFF. The DNA of the CDR3 is TGTGCCAGCAGTTTTTTCGGGACCAACACCGGGGAGCTGTTTTTT. The chain is built from TRBV12-3 or TRBV12-4 and TRBJ2-2; D possibly uses TRBD1 or TRBD2 (5 bases each). The CDR3 length is 15 residues. Trimming shortened V by 3 bases and J by 2 bases, and 10 bases separated the two germline ends.

V is TRBV7-3 and J is TRBJ1-1; D gene ambiguous. V lost 5 bases, J lost 1 base, and 11 bases lay in between. The CDR3 is made up of 14 amino acids. Germline V gene data show CDR1 as SGHTA and CDR2 as FQGTGA. The DNA of the CDR3 is TGTGCCAGCAGCCCGGACTGGGAGAACACTGAAGCTTTCTTT. As protein: CASSPDWENTEAFF.

V is TRBV2 and J is TRBJ2-5, with D perhaps TRBD1 or TRBD2 (6 bases each). CDR3 length: 15 residues. Trimming took 6 bases from V and 5 from J, leaving 19 bases between them. Germline V gene data show CDR1 as SNHLY and CDR2 as FYNNEI. CDR3 sequence (DNA): TGTGCCAGCAGCTTGACGTTCGGGGGCGGTGAGACCCAGTACTTC. As protein: CASSLTFGGGETQYF. Looking up the rest from reference TRBV2 and TRBJ2-5 gives the full variable domain: EPEVTQTPSHQVTQMGQEVILRCVPISNHLYFYWYRQILGQKVEFLVSFYNNEISEKSEIFDDQFSVERPDGSNFTLKIRSTKLEDSAMYFCASSLTFGGGETQYFGPGTRLLVL.

The V gene is TRBV5-5, the J gene TRBJ2-1; TRBD2 aligns across 15 bases. Germline trimming cut 0 bases from V and 2 bases from J; bases unmatched to any gene: 6. Germline V lookup: CDR1 SGHKS, CDR2 YYEKEE (reference sequence). The length of the CDR3 is 19 residues. CDR3 in amino acids: CASSLVWGLAGGPYNEQFF. The CDR3 coding sequence is TGTGCCAGCAGCTTGGTGTGGGGACTAGCGGGAGGCCCCTACAATGAGCAGTTCTTC. Full variable domain (remainder filled in from reference TRBV5-5 and TRBJ2-1): DAGVTQSPTHLIKTRGQQVTLRCSPISGHKSVSWYQQVLGQGPQFIFQYYEKEERGRGNFPDRFSARQFPNYSSELNVNALLLGDSALYLCASSLVWGLAGGPYNEQFFGPGTRLTVL.

This clonotype was observed at least ten times. The rearrangement links TRBV7-2 to TRBJ1-4; D gene unclear. Germline V gives CDR1 SGHTA, CDR2 FQGNSA. This CDR3 has 16 residues. Trimming shortened V by 2 bases and J by 0 bases, and 10 bases separated the two germline ends. The CDR3 protein is CASSLLGPATNEKLFF. CDR3 nucleotides: TGTGCCAGCAGCTTACTCGGCCCGGCAACTAATGAAAAACTGTTTTTT.

V is TRBV28 and J is TRBJ2-3; the D gene is possibly TRBD2 (6 bases). The germline V and J ends were trimmed by 8 bases and 5 bases, with 20 bases remaining between them. The CDR3 spans 15 residues. Germline CDR1 and CDR2: MDHEN and SYDVKM. Here the CDR3 reads CASCLRGRRGDTQYF. The CDR3 DNA is TGTGCCAGCTGCCTACGTGGGAGGCGGGGAGATACGCAGTATTTT.

At least ten counts were recorded for this clonotype. The chain has TRBV5-6 and TRBJ2-2; D is uncertain. Looked up from germline, CDR1 is SGHDT and CDR2 is YYEEEE. This CDR3 contains 16 residues. Trimming removed 4 bases from V and 1 base from J, with 14 bases in between. CDR3 sequence (DNA): TGTGCCAGCAGCGGCCTCGGTCGGAAGAACACCGGGGAGCTGTTTTTT. This sequence encodes CASSGLGRKNTGELFF.

This clonotype was recorded many times. J is TRBJ1-5 and V is TRBV19; D might be TRBD1 (6 bases). The ends were cut back, 3 bases at V and 6 bases at J, with 18 bases in the middle. This CDR3 has 16 amino acids. CDR1 LNHDA and CDR2 SQIVND come from the germline V gene (reference sequence). DNA of the CDR3: TGTGCCAGTAGTATCGCTTACAGGGATCCACGTCAGCCCCAGCATTTT. Protein product: CASSIAYRDPRQPQHF.

This rearrangement joins TRBV27 to TRBJ1-2; 7 bases match TRBD1. The CDR3 has 16 residues. Losses at the gene ends were 2 bases for V and 4 bases for J; bases not matched to a gene: 10. Germline V gene data show CDR1 as MNHEY and CDR2 as SMNVEV (reference sequence). CDR3 region: CASSLRQGILSYGYTF. The CDR3, as DNA: TGTGCCAGCAGTTTAAGACAGGGCATTCTTTCCTATGGCTACACCTTC.

This chain links TRBV29-1 with TRBJ2-1, with D perhaps matching TRBD2 (6 bases). The V and J ends lost 1 base and 11 bases respectively, with 9 bases between them. Germline lookup yields CDR1 SQVTM and CDR2 ANQGSEA. The CDR3 covers 11 residues. CDR3 nucleotides: TGCAGCGTTGAAGTACTAGCAAAGCAGTTCTTC. Its protein product is CSVEVLAKQFF.

The rearrangement uses TRBV6-6 and TRBJ2-7, with 10 positions matching TRBD2. Trimming took 8 bases from V and 6 from J; bases not matched to a gene: 13. The CDR3 runs 15 residues. CDR1 and CDR2 (germline): MNHNY, SVGAGI (reference sequence). The CDR3 DNA follows: TGTGCCAGCTCCACCCGGACTAGCGGCCTGGGCGAGCAGTACTTC. Its translation is CASSTRTSGLGEQYF.

This clonotype was picked up many times. The chain employs TRBV7-9 and TRBJ2-1; D ambiguous. The CDR3 length is 15 residues. Germline V lookup: CDR1 SEHNR, CDR2 FQNEAQ (reference sequence). V shed 5 bases and J shed 11 bases, with 22 bases lying between them. The CDR3 coding sequence is TGTGCCAGCAGCCCCACCAACACCGTGCAGGTGAAGCAGTTCTTC. It specifies CASSPTNTVQVKQFF. Together with reference TRBV7-9 and TRBJ2-1, the CDR3 gives the full variable domain: DTGVSQNPRHKITKRGQNVTFRCDPISEHNRLYWYRQTLGQGPEFLTYFQNEAQLEKSRLLSDRFSAERPKGSFSTLEIQRTEQGDSAMYLCASSPTNTVQVKQFFGPGTRLTVL.

Many counts were recorded for this clonotype. This rearrangement joins TRBV7-9 to TRBJ1-2; D unclear. Germline loops: CDR1 SEHNR, CDR2 FQNEAQ (reference sequence). This CDR3 comprises 12 residues. Trimming removed 0 bases at V and 12 bases at J, with 11 bases between. The CDR3 loop reads CASSLARSTDTF. The DNA for the CDR3 is TGTGCCAGCAGCTTAGCCAGAAGCACGGACACCTTC.

The chain has TRBV2 and TRBJ1-1; the D is unclear. The V gene lost 9 bases and the J gene lost 1 base, with 6 bases spanning the gap. Germline CDR1 reads SNHLY; CDR2 reads FYNNEI. There are 11 residues in the CDR3. CDR3 in DNA: TGTGCCAGTGTGGCGAACACTGAAGCTTTCTTT. Translating it yields CASVANTEAFF. Full variable domain (rest looked up from reference TRBV2 and TRBJ1-1): EPEVTQTPSHQVTQMGQEVILRCVPISNHLYFYWYRQILGQKVEFLVSFYNNEISEKSEIFDDQFSVERPDGSNFTLKIRSTKLEDSAMYFCASVANTEAFFGQGTRLTVV.

This clonotype was recorded a few times. The chain recombines TRBV18 with TRBJ2-1; no firm D call. Germline CDR1 reads KGHSH; CDR2 reads LQKENI. The ends were cut back, 3 bases at V and 3 bases at J, with 9 bases in the middle. The CDR3 consists of 14 residues. The CDR3 sequence: CASSPADLYNEQFF. In DNA form, the CDR3 reads TGTGCCAGCTCACCGGCGGACCTCTACAATGAGCAGTTCTTC.

This sequence joins TRBV2 and TRBJ1-2; D ambiguous. There are 15 residues in the CDR3. Germline assignment: CDR1 SNHLY and CDR2 FYNNEI. V lost 2 bases and J lost 8, with 18 bases in between. The CDR3 here is CASSETRQAFSGYTF. For the CDR3, the DNA is TGTGCCAGCAGTGAAACCCGACAAGCCTTTTCGGGCTACACCTTC. Full variable domain (rest looked up from reference TRBV2 and TRBJ1-2): EPEVTQTPSHQVTQMGQEVILRCVPISNHLYFYWYRQILGQKVEFLVSFYNNEISEKSEIFDDQFSVERPDGSNFTLKIRSTKLEDSAMYFCASSETRQAFSGYTFGSGTRLTVV.

The sample holds many counts of this clonotype. The V call is TRBV28, the J call TRBJ1-6; no clear D. V dropped 7 bases and J dropped 8 bases, with 12 bases sitting between them. The CDR3 is 13 residues long. Germline V CDR1 and CDR2: MDHEN, SYDVKM. The CDR3 here is CASKVQSDSPLHF. CDR3 in DNA: TGTGCCAGCAAGGTTCAGTCGGATTCACCCCTCCACTTT.

There are a few counts of this clonotype. The chain couples TRBV20-1 to TRBJ2-5; D unresolved. CDR1 DFQATT and CDR2 SNEGSKA come from the germline V gene (reference sequence). Trimming shortened V by 2 bases and J by 1 base, and 8 bases separated the two germline ends. CDR3 length: 13 amino acids. CDR3 residues: CSARKVPQETQYF. The CDR3 nucleotides read TGCAGTGCTAGAAAAGTCCCCCAAGAGACCCAGTACTTC.

The V and J genes are TRBV5-5 and TRBJ1-5, with unresolved D. V was shortened by 5 bases and J by 5 bases, with 11 bases between the two germline ends. The germline V gene encodes CDR1 SGHKS and CDR2 YYEKEE (reference sequence). The CDR3 runs to 13 residues. The CDR3 is CASSSGPHQPQHF. As DNA, the CDR3 is TGTGCCAGCAGTTCAGGCCCCCATCAGCCCCAGCATTTT.

This clonotype was counted between two and nine times. This chain links TRBV7-2 with TRBJ1-2, with D unclear. The CDR3 has 15 amino acids. Germline loops: CDR1 SGHTA, CDR2 FQGNSA. Deletions cut 1 base from V and 4 bases from J, with 13 bases between. CDR3 sequence reads: CASSLVLVGVYGYTF. CDR3 DNA: TGTGCCAGCAGCTTAGTACTAGTCGGAGTCTATGGCTACACCTTC. Filled out from reference TRBV7-2 and TRBJ1-2, the complete variable domain reads GAGVSQSPSNKVTEKGKDVELRCDPISGHTALYWYRQSLGQGLEFLIYFQGNSAPDKSGLPSDRFSAERTGGSVSTLTIQRTQQEDSAVYLCASSLVLVGVYGYTFGSGTRLTVV.

In its sample, this clonotype was seen a few times. The rearrangement joins TRBV5-4 to TRBJ2-7; unclear D gene. Trimming left V 4 bases short and J 3 bases short, with 11 bases between. The V gene's germline CDR1 is SGHNT and CDR2 YYREEE (reference sequence). The CDR3 is 13 amino acids. This CDR3 is CASSNRLNYEQYF. CDR3 bases: TGTGCCAGCAGCAATAGATTAAACTACGAGCAGTACTTC.

This clonotype was seen many times. The chain joins TRBV7-9 to TRBJ2-1, with 11 bases fitting TRBD2. The CDR3 length is 15 residues. V trimming: 4 bases; J trimming: 4 bases; junction bases outside the gene matches: 3. The germline gives CDR1 SEHNR, CDR2 FQNEAQ (reference sequence). The CDR3 loop is CASSSTSGKYNEQFF. CDR3 nucleotide sequence: TGTGCCAGCAGCTCGACTAGCGGGAAATACAATGAGCAGTTCTTC.

CDR3 sequence reads: CASTDSYEQYF. CDR3 DNA: TGTGCCAGTACCGACTCCTACGAGCAGTACTTC. V and J are TRBV19 and TRBJ2-7; D is ambiguous. Germline CDR1 is LNHDA and CDR2 is SQIVND (reference sequence). The CDR3 runs 11 residues. V lost 7 bases, J lost 0 bases, and 4 bases lay in between.

This clonotype has ten or more counts. The genes are TRBV7-3 and TRBJ2-2; TRBD1 aligns across 9 bases. CDR3 size: 14 residues. The V gene end was trimmed by 4 bases and the J gene end by 8 bases; junction bases not matched to a gene: 5. Looked up from germline, CDR1 is SGHTA and CDR2 is FQGTGA. CDR3 in DNA: TGTGCCAGCAGCTCTACAGGGGGCACGGGGGAGCTGTTTTTT. The encoded protein is CASSSTGGTGELFF. Supplemented by reference TRBV7-3 and TRBJ2-2, the full variable domain reads GAGVSQTPSNKVTEKGKYVELRCDPISGHTALYWYRQSLGQGPEFLIYFQGTGAADDSGLPNDRFFAVRPEGSVSTLKIQRTERGDSAVYLCASSSTGGTGELFFGEGSRLTVL.

The chain recombines TRBV7-9 with TRBJ2-6; no clear D gene. The CDR3 sequence is 15 residues long. Trimming removed 3 bases from V and 2 bases from J, with 8 bases in between. Germline V gives CDR1 SEHNR, CDR2 FQNEAQ (reference sequence). CDR3 protein: CASSLNSAGANVLTF. CDR3 sequence (DNA): TGTGCCAGCAGCTTGAACAGTGCTGGGGCCAACGTCCTGACTTTC.